These 14 T cell receptor beta chains came from one sample sequenced in a study of immune cell composition in non-small cell lung cancer. The protocol was immunoSEQ multiplex PCR, while the TCRdb copy is restricted to in-frame clones and leaves out a portion. The sample lists some 3,100 clones; around 85% were seen once. The sample comprised lung tumor tissue. The origin of the receptors is a human donor with non-small cell lung cancer.

V gene TRBV5-1 combines with J gene TRBJ2-7; TRBD2 aligns across 7 bases. Trimming cost V 0 bases and J 3 bases; bases outside gene matches: 3. Germline CDR1 reads SGHRS; CDR2 reads YFSETQ. This CDR3 has 14 residues. The CDR3 protein is CASSLGLADYEQYF. The CDR3, as DNA: TGCGCCAGCAGCTTGGGTCTAGCGGACTACGAGCAGTACTTC.

This chain links TRBV11-3 with TRBJ2-1, with 11 bases aligning to TRBD1. The CDR3 spans 16 residues. V trimming: 6 bases; J trimming: 9 bases; junction bases outside the gene matches: 13. Germline assignment: CDR1 SGHNT and CDR2 YENEEA. The CDR3 nucleotides read TGTGCCAGCAGACCCGGACAGGGGGCCAGCGATGGTGAGCAGTTCTTC. It is translated as CASRPGQGASDGEQFF.

The chain couples TRBV7-3 to TRBJ2-2, with D perhaps TRBD1 (6 bases). Germline V gene lookup returns CDR1 SGHTA and CDR2 FQGTGA. Trimming pared 5 bases from V and 4 bases from J, leaving 14 bases between. The CDR3 has 15 residues. The CDR3 region has the DNA TGTGCCAGCAGCCCTCAGGGCAGGGGCACCGGGGAGCTGTTTTTT. Residues: CASSPQGRGTGELFF.

Here the CDR3 reads CASSLTGVNSPLHF. DNA for the CDR3: TGTGCCAGCAGCTTGACAGGGGTAAATTCACCCCTCCACTTT. J is TRBJ1-6 and V is TRBV7-9, with 8 positions matching TRBD1. CDR3 length equals 14 residues. J lost 7 bases, V lost 3 bases, and 2 bases had no gene match. CDR1 and CDR2 (germline): SEHNR, FQNEAQ (reference sequence).

This sequence joins TRBV28 and TRBJ1-5, with a tentative D call TRBD1 (5 bases). The CDR3 loop spans 15 amino acids. The V and J ends lost 5 bases and 7 bases respectively, with 18 bases between them. Germline-derived CDR1 and CDR2 are MDHEN and SYDVKM. CDR3 DNA: TGTGCCAGCAGTCGTCTGGAGGGGCAAAGGCAGCCCCAGCATTTT. Translation: CASSRLEGQRQPQHF.

The chain carries TRBV5-6 and TRBJ1-2; D is ambiguous. Trimming took 4 bases from V and 4 from J, leaving 14 bases between them. Germline CDR1 is SGHDT and CDR2 is YYEEEE. The CDR3 is made up of 14 amino acids. The CDR3 DNA follows: TGTGCCAGCAGCGGCCGGGTCTCCCTCTATGGCTACACCTTC. This encodes CASSGRVSLYGYTF.

This clone has more than one count but fewer than ten. The gene calls are TRBV19 and TRBJ1-4; unclear D gene. Per the germline V gene, CDR1 is LNHDA and CDR2 is SQIVND (reference sequence). The CDR3 extends over 16 amino acids. Trimming took off 6 bases at V and 0 bases at J, with 14 bases between the two ends. For the CDR3, the DNA is TGTGCCAGTAGCCCAGCGCCGAGCGCAACTAATGAAAAACTGTTTTTT. Its translation: CASSPAPSATNEKLFF.

The chain couples TRBV5-1 to TRBJ2-1, with D perhaps TRBD2 (5 bases). Trimming took off 2 bases at V and 3 bases at J, with 21 bases between the two ends. This CDR3 has 18 amino acids. Germline loops: CDR1 SGHRS, CDR2 YFSETQ. CDR3 coding DNA: TGCGCCAGCAGCTTAATGTTAACCCGGGGTCTGGTCTACAATGAGCAGTTCTTC. It is translated as CASSLMLTRGLVYNEQFF.

The chain carries TRBV28 and TRBJ2-2; 8 nucleotides align to TRBD1. The CDR3 is 16 amino acids. CDR1 and CDR2 (germline): MDHEN, SYDVKM. With V trimmed by 4 bases and J by 1 base, 5 bases remained unmatched. In nucleotides, the CDR3 is TGTGCCAGCAGTTCCCAGGGGGCTCTGAACACCGGGGAGCTGTTTTTT. This gives the protein CASSSQGALNTGELFF.

The rearrangement links TRBV11-3 to TRBJ1-1; the D is unclear. The germline CDR1 and CDR2 sequences are SGHNT and YENEEA. This CDR3 has 13 amino acids. V was shortened by 5 bases and J by 1 base, with 8 bases between the two germline ends. CDR3: CASSPGRNTEAFF. The CDR3 DNA is TGTGCCAGCAGCCCGGGGAGGAACACTGAAGCTTTCTTT. Using reference TRBV11-3 and TRBJ1-1 for the parts outside the CDR3, the full variable domain is EAGVVQSPRYKIIEKKQPVAFWCNPISGHNTLYWYLQNLGQGPELLIRYENEEAVDDSQLPKDRFSAERLKGVDSTLKIQPAELGDSAVYLCASSPGRNTEAFFGQGTRLTVV.

This clone has only a few counts. The chain couples TRBV11-2 to TRBJ2-3; D is possibly TRBD2 (6 bases). The CDR3 totals 14 residues. From germline, CDR1 is SGHAT and CDR2 FQNNGV. The V end lost 3 bases, the J end lost 2 bases, and 9 bases lay between the germline ends. DNA of the CDR3: TGTGCCAGCAGCTTTGCGGGGCTCACAGATACGCAGTATTTT. This sequence encodes CASSFAGLTDTQYF. The whole variable domain, remainder taken from reference TRBV11-2 and TRBJ2-3, is EAGVAQSPRYKIIEKRQSVAFWCNPISGHATLYWYQQILGQGPKLLIQFQNNGVVDDSQLPKDRFSAERLKGVDSTLKIQPAKLEDSAVYLCASSFAGLTDTQYFGPGTRLTVL.

V gene TRBV13 combines with J gene TRBJ2-7, with a weak D call TRBD2 (6 bases). Germline assignment: CDR1 PRHDT and CDR2 FYEKMQ (reference sequence). Deletions cut 5 bases from V and 0 bases from J, with 17 bases between. The CDR3 is 16 residues long. This CDR3 is CASSPNYGGISYEQYF. For the CDR3, the DNA is TGTGCCAGCAGCCCAAATTATGGGGGGATCTCCTACGAGCAGTACTTC.

This clone was counted once. The chain joins TRBV7-2 to TRBJ2-7; tentative D call: TRBD2 (5 bases). Trimming took 0 bases from V and 6 from J, leaving 18 bases between them. The CDR3 runs to 16 residues. Germline V gene data show CDR1 as SGHTA and CDR2 as FQGNSA. CDR3 in amino acids: CASSLAAGGLGSEQYF. CDR3 in DNA: TGTGCCAGCAGCTTAGCGGCCGGAGGCCTCGGATCCGAGCAGTACTTC.

This clone was seen only a few times. This chain joins TRBV18 and TRBJ2-1; D perhaps matches TRBD2 (5 bases). The CDR3 is 15 residues long. Germline-derived CDR1 and CDR2 are KGHSH and LQKENI. V was clipped by 2 bases and J by 6 bases, with 14 bases between them. CDR3 amino acids: CASSPGEGRANEQFF. The CDR3 DNA reads as TGTGCCAGCTCACCAGGGGAAGGGCGGGCCAATGAGCAGTTCTTC.